The 10 T cell receptor beta chains listed next were all sequenced from one sample in a study of stem cell transplantation in POMP-related autoinflammatory disease. Some clones are missing from TCRdb's copy, which holds only in-frame ones; the method was immunoSEQ multiplex PCR. Of some 68,000 clones listed, approximately 90% are singletons. Here the sequenced sample was CD4+ T cells from PBMCs, taken after stem cell transplantation. These receptors originate from a human patient with POMP-related autoinflammation and immune dysregulation (PRAID). Some T cells here may be from the graft donor.

The chain is built from TRBV21-1 and TRBJ2-7. TRBV21-1 is described as a pseudogene. The CDR3 is 16 amino acids. CDR3 sequence reads: CASSKAWHQTAYEQYV. CDR3 in DNA: TGTGCCAGCAGCAAAGCGTGGCACCAAACGGCCTACGAGCAGTACGTC.

The V call is TRBV7-6, the J call TRBJ1-1; D unclear. Germline V gene data show CDR1 as SGHVS and CDR2 as FNYEAQ. This CDR3 spans 16 amino acids. V lost 0 bases to trimming and J lost 0 bases, with 11 bases between them. This CDR3 is CASSLAPMGLNTEAFF. The CDR3 bases are TGTGCCAGCAGCTTAGCCCCAATGGGATTGAACACTGAAGCTTTCTTT.

The V gene is TRBV7-8, the J gene TRBJ1-5, with 7 nucleotides matching TRBD1. Losses at the gene ends were 5 bases for V and 0 bases for J; bases not matched to a gene: 7. The germline gives CDR1 SGHVS, CDR2 FQNEAQ. The CDR3 is 16 amino acids. CDR3 bases: TGTGCCAGCAGCCCCAACAGGGGCTATAGCAATCAGCCCCAGCATTTT. Translated, it gives CASSPNRGYSNQPQHF.

The chain combines TRBV5-1 with TRBJ2-1, with 13 bases that match TRBD2. The ends lost 2 bases at V and 6 bases at J; junction bases unmatched: 2. Germline V gene lookup returns CDR1 SGHRS and CDR2 YFSETQ. This CDR3 comprises 15 residues. For the CDR3, the DNA is TGCGCCAGCAGCTTTACTAGCGGGGGGGCCAATGAGCAGTTCTTC. It codes for CASSFTSGGANEQFF.

The chain is built from TRBV9 and TRBJ1-2; tentatively, D is TRBD1 (6 bases). V was pared by 0 bases and J by 0 bases, with 9 bases between. CDR1 and CDR2 from the germline V gene are SGDLS and YYNGEE. This CDR3 is built from 15 residues. The CDR3: CASSVVGGPNYGYTF. CDR3 bases: TGTGCCAGCAGCGTAGTTGGGGGGCCTAACTATGGCTACACCTTC.

The rearrangement joins TRBV7-2 to TRBJ1-1, with D unresolved. The germline V gene has CDR1 SGHTA and CDR2 FQGNSA. The ends were cut back, 1 base at V and 0 bases at J, with 6 bases in the middle. The CDR3 runs 14 residues. CDR3 nucleotide sequence: TGTGCCAGCAGCTTAGGACCGTTGAACACTGAAGCTTTCTTT. It translates to CASSLGPLNTEAFF.

This clone was counted once. The chain joins TRBV2 to TRBJ1-1; tentatively, D is TRBD1 (5 bases). Deletions cut 3 bases from V and 4 bases from J, with 18 bases between. The germline gives CDR1 SNHLY, CDR2 FYNNEI. This CDR3 has 16 residues. CDR3 amino acids: CASSDGWQGGGTEAFF. CDR3 bases: TGTGCCAGCAGTGATGGGTGGCAGGGCGGGGGCACTGAAGCTTTCTTT.

The chain joins TRBV24-1 to TRBJ1-2; unclear D gene. CDR3 length: 13 residues. V was cut by 4 bases and J by 4 bases, with 9 bases left in between. Germline values: CDR1 KGHDR, CDR2 SFDVKD. The CDR3 DNA follows: TGTGCCACCAGTGAGGAAGCGGGCTATGGCTACACCTTC. It specifies CATSEEAGYGYTF.

A word on this clone: Distinct nucleotide sequences in the sample also encode this CDR3. CDR3 protein: CASSEAGGADTQYF. CDR3 in DNA: TGTGCCAGCAGTGAAGCCGGTGGCGCGGATACGCAGTATTTT. V is TRBV6-1 and J is TRBJ2-3; unclear D gene. Trimming removed 0 bases from V and 6 bases from J, with 10 bases in between. CDR1 and CDR2 (germline): MNHNS, SASEGT. This CDR3 region has 14 residues.

This chain joins TRBV11-2 and TRBJ1-5; D perhaps matches TRBD1 (5 bases). This CDR3 spans 13 amino acids. The germline V and J ends were trimmed by 1 base and 6 bases, with 7 bases remaining between them. Germline V gene lookup returns CDR1 SGHAT and CDR2 FQNNGV. CDR3 DNA: TGTGCCAGCAGCTTAGGCGGGGGTCAGCCCCAGCATTTT. Translating it yields CASSLGGGQPQHF.